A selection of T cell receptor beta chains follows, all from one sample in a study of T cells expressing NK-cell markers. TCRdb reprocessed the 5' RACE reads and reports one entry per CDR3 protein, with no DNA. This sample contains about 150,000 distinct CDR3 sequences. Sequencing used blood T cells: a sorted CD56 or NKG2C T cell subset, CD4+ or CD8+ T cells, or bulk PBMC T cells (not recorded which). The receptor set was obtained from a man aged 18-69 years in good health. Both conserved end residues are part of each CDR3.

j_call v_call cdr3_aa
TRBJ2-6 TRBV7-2 CASSLGSPLGRNVLTF
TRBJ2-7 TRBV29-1 CSVDGQGGSEQYF
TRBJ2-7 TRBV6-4 CARLNLGTSGGLTYEQYF
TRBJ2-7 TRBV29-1 CSVEDRQGGTYEQYF
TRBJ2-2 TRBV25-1 CASSESWGGAAGELFF
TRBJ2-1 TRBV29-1 CSVGLIAGVYEQFF
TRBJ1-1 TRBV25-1 CASSFPGGGFF
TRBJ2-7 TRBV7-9 CASSPQGGGPYEQYF
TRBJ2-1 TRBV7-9 CASSSPPAREDEQFF
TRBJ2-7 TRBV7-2 CASSPRGDSYYEQYF
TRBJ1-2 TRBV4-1 CASSQRDGHYGYTF
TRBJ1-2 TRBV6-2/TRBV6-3 CASSYSLETNYGYTF
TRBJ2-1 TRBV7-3 CASSLSPQWSGASYNEQFF
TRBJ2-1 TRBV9 CASSGPGQGGLGEFF
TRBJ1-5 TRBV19 CASSFLGYGNQPQHF
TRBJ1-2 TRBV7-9 CASSSARQDNYGYTF
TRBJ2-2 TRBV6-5 CASSYWDSDGELFF
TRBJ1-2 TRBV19 CASSLNRDHGYTF
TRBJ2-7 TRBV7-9 CATSLPGTASSYEQYF
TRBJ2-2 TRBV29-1 CSVNLAGGMTGELFF
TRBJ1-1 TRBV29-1 CSVLGPMNTEAFF
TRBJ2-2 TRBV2 CASSTSNTGELFF
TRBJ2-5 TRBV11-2 CASSLVPQRGVRETQYF
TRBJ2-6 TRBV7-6 CASSQGMDSSGANVLTF
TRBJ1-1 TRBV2 CASSEDGTGLFTEAFF
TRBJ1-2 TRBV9 CASSTDPGFYGYTF
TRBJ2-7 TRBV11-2 CASSLVFGGQGGLNEQYF
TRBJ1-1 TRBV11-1 CASSPSGLMNTEAFF
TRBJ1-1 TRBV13 CASSLEIGTGDTEAFF
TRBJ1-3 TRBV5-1 CASSWAVWGGNTIYF
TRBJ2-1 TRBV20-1 CSARGRETGSYNEQFF
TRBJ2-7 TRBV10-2 CASSDPYEQYF
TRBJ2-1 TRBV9 CASTNQGYEQFF
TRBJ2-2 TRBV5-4 CASSDSVGTGELFF
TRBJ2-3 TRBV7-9 CASSARDFTDTQYF
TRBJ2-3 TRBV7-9 CASRRIGEAQYF
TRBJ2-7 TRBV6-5 CASSYTLAAAYEQYF
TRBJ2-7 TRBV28 CASSLGAGTSFEAYEQYF